The 11 T cell receptor beta chains below were found in one sample sequenced in a study of human T cells and chemical hapten exposure. Time point defined: pre-sensitization, week 0. Described treatment: therapeutic diphenylcyclopropenone sensitization with weekly scalp DPC. In TCRdb, the RACE reads were re-called with MiXCR into one record per CDR3 protein. The table lists approximately 320,000 distinct CDR3 sequences, around 5% of them singletons, with around 8% in the top ten. The specimen was whole blood, collected in connection with sensitization to the hapten diphenylcyclopropenone (DPC). All receptors derive from a woman aged 18 to 35 with alopecia areata. Some clones in this sample may be carry-over from other donors' samples.

The table lists this clonotype with a few counts. The CDR3 reads CASSAPGQGAKGYTF. For the CDR3, the DNA is TGTGCCAGCAGCGCACCGGGACAGGGGGCAAAGGGCTACACCTTC. The chain recombines TRBV7-9 with TRBJ1-2, with 12 bases aligning to TRBD1. The V gene end was trimmed by 5 bases and the J gene end by 8 bases; junction bases not matched to a gene: 9. CDR1 is SEHNR, CDR2 FQNEAQ, per germline (reference sequence). This CDR3 has 15 amino acids.

J is TRBJ2-7 and V is TRBV6-5; 9 bases agree with TRBD1. Germline V lookup: CDR1 MNHEY, CDR2 SVGAGI. The length of the CDR3 is 16 residues. J was trimmed by 5 bases and V by 2 bases; bases with no gene match: 10. DNA for the CDR3: TGTGCCAGCAGTTACACCTCCGGGACAGGGTACAACGAGCAGTACTTC. Translated: CASSYTSGTGYNEQYF.

DNA of the CDR3: TGTGCCAGCAGCTTAGGATGTCCGAAGGGGTACAATGAGCAGTTCTTC. Its protein product is CASSLGCPKGYNEQFF. The genes are TRBV7-2 and TRBJ2-1, with D maybe TRBD1 (5 bases). Germline lookup yields CDR1 SGHTA and CDR2 FQGNSA. The germline V and J ends were trimmed by 1 base and 4 bases, with 14 bases remaining between them. This CDR3 has 16 residues.

This clonotype was counted a few times. The V and J genes are TRBV4-2 and TRBJ2-5; D is perhaps TRBD1 (5 bases). The CDR3 sequence is 19 residues long. V dropped 0 bases and J dropped 0 bases, with 20 bases sitting between them. Germline CDR1 reads LGHNA; CDR2 reads YNFKEQ. This CDR3 reads CASSQDGRNRLQYQETQYF. The CDR3 DNA reads TGTGCCAGCAGCCAAGATGGACGTAACAGGCTTCAGTACCAAGAGACCCAGTACTTC.

This clonotype appeared a few times. The rearrangement links TRBV7-2 to TRBJ1-3; D gene unclear. CDR3 length equals 17 residues. V was trimmed by 0 bases and J by 5 bases, leaving 17 bases between them. CDR1 and CDR2 (germline): SGHTA, FQGNSA. CDR3 in amino acids: CASSLAGSANPRNTIYF. The CDR3 nucleotides read TGTGCCAGCAGCTTAGCCGGCAGCGCAAACCCCCGAAACACCATATATTTT. Complete variable domain (other parts from reference TRBV7-2 and TRBJ1-3): GAGVSQSPSNKVTEKGKDVELRCDPISGHTALYWYRQSLGQGLEFLIYFQGNSAPDKSGLPSDRFSAERTGGSVSTLTIQRTQQEDSAVYLCASSLAGSANPRNTIYFGEGSWLTVV.

Many counts were recorded for this clonotype. J is TRBJ1-1 and V is TRBV4-1, with 9 bases fitting TRBD1. CDR1 and CDR2 (germline): MGHRA, YSYEKL. The CDR3 consists of 16 residues. Trimming cost V 8 bases and J 2 bases; bases outside gene matches: 12. The CDR3 region is CASRNFGTGLNTEAFF. CDR3 sequence (DNA): TGCGCCAGCCGCAATTTCGGGACAGGGCTAAACACTGAAGCTTTCTTT.

This chain uses TRBV6-1 with TRBJ1-1; D gene ambiguous. CDR3 length equals 18 residues. Germline values: CDR1 MNHNS, CDR2 SASEGT. V was shortened by 6 bases and J by 1 base, with 24 bases between the two germline ends. The DNA of the CDR3 is TGTGCCAGCAGCACCGGGCGTTCTCCTCCGTACGAGAACACTGAAGCTTTCTTT. Translating it yields CASSTGRSPPYENTEAFF.

The table lists this clonotype with many counts. The J gene is TRBJ1-4, the V gene TRBV6-5; D call uncertain. Trimming took 6 bases from V and 0 from J, leaving 11 bases between them. This CDR3 is built from 15 residues. The V gene's germline CDR1 is MNHEY and CDR2 SVGAGI. The CDR3 coding sequence is TGTGCCAGCAGCCGAACAGCCGCAACTAATGAAAAACTGTTTTTT. Its protein is CASSRTAATNEKLFF.

In this sample, this clonotype turned up a few times. The genes are TRBV7-3 and TRBJ2-1; D gene ambiguous. The V gene lost 4 bases and the J gene lost 8 bases, with 9 bases spanning the gap. The CDR3 has 12 residues. CDR1 and CDR2 from the germline V gene are SGHTA and FQGTGA. The CDR3 region has the DNA TGTGCCAGCAGCTCCCCCGGGTATGAGCAGTTCTTC. This encodes CASSSPGYEQFF.

Many counts were recorded for this clonotype. The chain uses TRBV20-1 and TRBJ2-3; D call uncertain. Germline V gene sequence: CDR1 DFQATT, CDR2 SNEGSKA (reference sequence). The CDR3 has 14 residues. V lost 4 bases and J 5 bases, leaving 16 bases between the germline ends. CDR3 sequence (DNA): TGCAGTGCTATTGGGAAGACTTTTGTAGATACGCAGTATTTT. Translated, it gives CSAIGKTFVDTQYF.

The rearrangement links TRBV11-2 to TRBJ1-5, with D possibly TRBD1 on 5 matching bases. V lost 4 bases, J lost 3 bases, and 7 bases lay in between. Per the germline V gene, CDR1 is SGHAT and CDR2 is FQNNGV. The CDR3 runs to 13 residues. As DNA, the CDR3 is TGTGCCAGCAGCTGGGACTTCAATCAGCCCCAGCATTTT. Protein: CASSWDFNQPQHF.